The following is a T cell receptor (beta chain) sequence with its context. TCRdb keeps only in-frame clones here, not all; method: immunoSEQ multiplex PCR. The data show around 30,000 clones, approximately 93% seen once. This sample is part of a study of T cells in tuberculosis. The CDR3 totals 15 residues. CDR1 KGHSH and CDR2 LQKENI come from the germline V gene. V lost 5 bases to trimming and J lost 1 base, with 11 bases between them. What was sequenced was PBMCs. The clonotype was recovered from a donor between 10 and 35 years old with latent tuberculosis or without tuberculosis infection. The gene calls are TRBV18 and TRBJ2-2, with TRBD1 as a possible D gene (6 bases). The CDR3 loop reads CASSVRQVNTGELFF. The CDR3 DNA reads as TGTGCCAGCTCAGTGAGACAGGTGAACACCGGGGAGCTGTTTTTT.